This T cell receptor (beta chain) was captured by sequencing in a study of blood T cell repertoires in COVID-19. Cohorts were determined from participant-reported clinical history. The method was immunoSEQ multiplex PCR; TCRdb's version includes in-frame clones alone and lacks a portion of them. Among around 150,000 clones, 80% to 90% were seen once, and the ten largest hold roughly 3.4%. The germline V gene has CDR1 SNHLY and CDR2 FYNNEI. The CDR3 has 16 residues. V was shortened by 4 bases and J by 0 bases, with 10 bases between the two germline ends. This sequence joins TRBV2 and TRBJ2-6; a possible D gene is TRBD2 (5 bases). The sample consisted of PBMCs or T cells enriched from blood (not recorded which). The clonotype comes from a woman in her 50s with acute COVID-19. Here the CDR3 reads CASSGGFRSGANVLTF. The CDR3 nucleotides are TGTGCCAGCAGTGGCGGGTTCCGCTCTGGGGCCAACGTCCTGACTTTC.